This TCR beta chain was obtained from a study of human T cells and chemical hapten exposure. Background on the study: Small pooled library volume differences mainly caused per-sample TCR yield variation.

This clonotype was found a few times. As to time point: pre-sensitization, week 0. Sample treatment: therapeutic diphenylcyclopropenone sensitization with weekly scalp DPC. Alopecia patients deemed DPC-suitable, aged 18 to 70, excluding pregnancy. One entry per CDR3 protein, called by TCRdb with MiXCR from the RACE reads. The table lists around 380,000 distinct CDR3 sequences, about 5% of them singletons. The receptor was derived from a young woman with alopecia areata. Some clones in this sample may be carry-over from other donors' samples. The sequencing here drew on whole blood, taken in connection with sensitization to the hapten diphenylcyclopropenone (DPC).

The CDR3 nucleotides read TGCAGTGCTCCAGATCGTTGGCAGGCCACAGATACGCAGTATTTT. This translates into CSAPDRWQATDTQYF. The chain employs TRBV20-1 and TRBJ2-3, with no clear D. There are 15 residues in the CDR3. Trimming stripped 5 bases from V and 2 bases from J, with 17 bases between. Germline V gene data show CDR1 as DFQATT and CDR2 as SNEGSKA (reference sequence).